This TCR beta chain was profiled in a study of a mutant IDH1 vaccine in newly diagnosed glioma. Study details: Mean patient age was about 40 years; around 60% were male and roughly 38% female.

CDR1 is SSHAT and CDR2 is FNYEAQ in the germline V gene (reference sequence). The CDR3 length is 15 residues. Overall study results and limits: Immune responses induced by vaccination arose in 93.3% of the patients.

The time point is: week 23, last vaccination. Each vaccine dose was 300 ug of mutant IDH1 20-mer peptide, with topical imiquimod. Concerning this clone: What it binds is not known.

Generated by immunoSEQ multiplex PCR, the TCRdb table keeps only in-frame clones and is missing some. The sample lists roughly 43,000 clones; approximately 84% were seen once. The chain carries TRBV7-7 and TRBJ2-5; 12 positions agree with TRBD1. This specimen consisted of PBMCs, obtained from a glioma patient whose treatment included an IDH1 peptide vaccine. This TCR was sampled from a woman under 30 with glioma. Some clones in this sample may be carry-over from other donors' samples. DNA of the CDR3: TGTGCTAGCGCCTGGGGACAGGGGGCAGGAGAGACCCAGTACTTC. Its translation: CASAWGQGAGETQYF.